These 5 T cell receptor beta chains came from one sample sequenced in a study of T cell responses to AZD1222 COVID-19 vaccine. The repertoire was sequenced with immunoSEQ multiplex PCR; TCRdb's copy has only in-frame clones and lacks some. The sample carries tens of thousands of clones, 85% to 90% recorded once. Sample: peripheral blood, taken 28 days after the second AZD1222 dose. All receptors derive from an adult who received the AZD1222 COVID-19 vaccine.

The chain recombines TRBV5-5 with TRBJ2-5; 10 nucleotides agree with TRBD2. The CDR3 extends over 17 amino acids. Germline assignment: CDR1 SGHKS and CDR2 YYEKEE (reference sequence). V lost 4 bases to trimming and J lost 5 bases; unmatched junction nucleotides: 14. CDR3 amino acids: CASSPFPSGGKVETQYF. The CDR3 nucleotides are TGTGCCAGCAGCCCGTTCCCTAGCGGGGGCAAGGTGGAGACCCAGTACTTC.

The chain combines TRBV18 with TRBJ1-1; 7 bases map to TRBD1. The CDR3 runs to 16 residues. Germline CDR1 and CDR2: KGHSH and LQKENI. The V segment lost 3 bases and the J segment 1 base; nucleotides outside the gene matches: 8. The CDR3 spells CASSPPVAGGNTEAFF. Written as DNA, the CDR3 is TGTGCCAGCTCACCGCCTGTGGCAGGGGGGAACACTGAAGCTTTCTTT.

The chain employs TRBV19 and TRBJ1-5; D remains ambiguous. V was clipped by 4 bases and J by 2 bases, with 12 bases between them. The CDR3 is made up of 15 amino acids. The germline gives CDR1 LNHDA, CDR2 SQIVND (reference sequence). CDR3 bases: TGTGCCAGTAGTAGGGTGGGAATGGGCAATCAGCCCCAGCATTTT. Protein sequence: CASSRVGMGNQPQHF.

This clone was detected a few times. This chain connects TRBV6-1 to TRBJ1-1; D may be TRBD1 (5 bases). The length of the CDR3 is 13 residues. Trimming removed 2 bases at V and 4 bases at J, with 8 bases between. Germline-derived CDR1 and CDR2 are MNHNS and SASEGT. CDR3 nucleotide sequence: TGTGCCAGCAGTGAACGGGGGGGCACTGAAGCTTTCTTT. Translation: CASSERGGTEAFF.

V and J are TRBV5-6 and TRBJ1-2; D unresolved. The V gene's germline CDR1 is SGHDT and CDR2 YYEEEE. The CDR3 is 13 amino acids. Trimming stripped 4 bases from V and 2 bases from J, with 9 bases between. The CDR3 coding sequence is TGTGCCAGCAGCGGGTCTGGGAACTATGGCTACACCTTC. It is translated as CASSGSGNYGYTF.